The 9 T cell receptor beta chains in this list originate from one sample, sequenced in a study of vaccination effects on CD4 cells after COVID-19. Here immunoSEQ multiplex PCR was the method, and the copy in TCRdb shows in-frame clones only, minus some. This sample has some 69,000 clones, with 65% to 80% found just once. For these receptors, no antigen is known. In the ViraFEST assay, antigen-specific CD4+ clonotypes were identified by expansion after peptide-pool stimulation. Cells that had been cultured for 10 days were the source of isolated CD4+ T cells. Each vaccine recipient was nucleocapsid antibody negative and had no prior SARS-CoV-2 infection. The sequences come from CD4+ T cells from PBMCs cultured with HCoV-NL63 spike peptides, collected before COVID-19 vaccination. These TCRs come from a human donor who received a COVID-19 vaccine.

The sample holds one count of this clone. The chain uses TRBV6-4 and TRBJ2-5; no clear D. Germline V gene data show CDR1 as MRHNA and CDR2 as SNTAGT. Trimming took 5 bases from V and 5 from J, leaving 12 bases between them. The CDR3 has 13 amino acids. CDR3 sequence reads: CASSSNPGETQYF. The CDR3 DNA reads TGTGCCAGCAGTAGCAACCCCGGGGAGACCCAGTACTTC.

The J gene is TRBJ1-5, the V gene TRBV6-6, with D possibly matching TRBD1 (6 bases). Germline CDR1 reads MNHNY; CDR2 reads SVGAGI (reference sequence). The CDR3 runs 12 residues. Trimming left V 6 bases short and J 6 bases short, with 9 bases between. Written as DNA, the CDR3 is TGTGCCAGCAGGGACAGTCCTCAGCCCCAGCATTTT. Its protein product is CASRDSPQPQHF.

V gene TRBV6-5 combines with J gene TRBJ2-7; D remains ambiguous. CDR3 length: 14 residues. Germline lookup yields CDR1 MNHEY and CDR2 SVGAGI. Trimming left V 2 bases short and J 6 bases short, with 14 bases between. CDR3 sequence reads: CASSYDRGSSEQYV. CDR3 DNA: TGTGCCAGCAGTTACGATCGAGGCTCATCCGAGCAGTACGTC.

The CDR3 reads CASSLIRNEQFF. The CDR3 region has the DNA TGTGCCAGCAGCTTAATCAGGAATGAGCAGTTCTTC. J is TRBJ2-1 and V is TRBV7-9; D remains unclear. The CDR3 spans 12 residues. Looked up from germline, CDR1 is SEHNR and CDR2 is FQNEAQ (reference sequence). V gave up 2 bases and J gave up 7 bases, with 6 bases separating them.

The chain combines TRBV9 with TRBJ1-2; TRBD1 matches 7 bases. J gave up 4 bases and V 4 bases, and 7 bases lay outside the gene matches. The CDR3 runs 14 residues. Germline values: CDR1 SGDLS, CDR2 YYNGEE. The CDR3 nucleotides read TGTGCCAGCAGCCCACGGACAGGAACCTATGGCTACACCTTC. It encodes CASSPRTGTYGYTF.

This clone showed up just once. V and J are TRBV6-1 and TRBJ1-2; D gene unclear. The CDR3 is 14 amino acids. Deletions cut 3 bases from V and 5 bases from J, with 13 bases between. The germline V gene encodes CDR1 MNHNS and CDR2 SASEGT. The CDR3 loop is CASSDGWRPYGYTF. Here the CDR3 DNA reads TGTGCCAGCAGTGACGGGTGGAGGCCGTATGGCTACACCTTC.

This chain uses TRBV18 with TRBJ2-5; weak D call: TRBD2 (5 bases). The germline CDR1 and CDR2 sequences are KGHSH and LQKENI. The V and J ends lost 4 bases and 3 bases respectively, with 6 bases between them. This CDR3 contains 12 residues. The CDR3 region has the DNA TGTGCCAGCTCACTCGGGAAAGAGACCCAGTACTTC. Its protein is CASSLGKETQYF.

The chain combines TRBV5-1 with TRBJ2-5; D is undetermined. There are 16 residues in the CDR3. V lost 4 bases to trimming and J lost 5 bases, with 21 bases between them. Germline V gives CDR1 SGHRS, CDR2 YFSETQ. The CDR3 sequence: CASSQLDSTLGETQYF. In nucleotides, the CDR3 is TGCGCCAGCAGCCAGTTGGATTCGACACTGGGGGAGACCCAGTACTTC.

This chain links TRBV5-1 with TRBJ2-5; maybe TRBD2 (5 bases). There are 15 residues in the CDR3. The V gene lost 0 bases and the J gene lost 1 base, with 10 bases spanning the gap. In germline, CDR1 is SGHRS, CDR2 YFSETQ. CDR3 residues: CASSLGAGIQETQYF. DNA for the CDR3: TGCGCCAGCAGCTTGGGGGCCGGGATCCAAGAGACCCAGTACTTC.